The rows below give T cell receptor beta chains drawn from one sample of a study of vaccination effects on CD4 cells after COVID-19. Assay used: immunoSEQ multiplex PCR; TCRdb lists only in-frame clones, some missing. The table has around 30,000 clones, 77% seen once; the top ten hold roughly 21%. No antigen has been assigned to these receptors. The starting material was CD4+ T cells from PBMCs cultured with HCoV-NL63 spike peptides, obtained before COVID-19 vaccination. The receptors derive from a human donor who had a prior SARS-CoV-2 infection. Both conserved end residues are part of each CDR3. The order of the fields is CDR3 DNA, CDR3 protein, J gene, D gene, V gene, clone size. The D gene is left open where the match is weak. Not all rows give a size; the values are once, few, many and, for expanded clones, a class.

cdr3_nt: TGTGCCAGCAGCTTTATAGCGGGGTCGTCCACCGGGGAGCTGTTTTTT
cdr3_aa: CASSFIAGSSTGELFF
j_call: TRBJ2-2
d_call: TRBD2
v_call: TRBV11-2
clone_size: -

cdr3_nt: TGTGCCATCAGTGACGACGGGTGGGGAGGCTACACCTTC
cdr3_aa: CAISDDGWGGYTF
j_call: TRBJ1-2
d_call: -
v_call: TRBV10-3
clone_size: -

cdr3_nt: TGTGCCAGTAGGGCACCAAAGGCTAACTATGGCTACACCTTC
cdr3_aa: CASRAPKANYGYTF
j_call: TRBJ1-2
d_call: -
v_call: TRBV19
clone_size: -

cdr3_nt: TGTGCCAGCTCACCGGGGAGGGGACAGTTTGTTGAGCAGTTCTTC
cdr3_aa: CASSPGRGQFVEQFF
j_call: TRBJ2-1
d_call: -
v_call: TRBV18
clone_size: -

cdr3_nt: TGTGCCACCAGCAGAGAACGGGACCCCACCTACGAGCAGTACTTC
cdr3_aa: CATSRERDPTYEQYF
j_call: TRBJ2-7
d_call: -
v_call: TRBV15
clone_size: -

cdr3_nt: TGTGCCAGCTCACCTGTTCCTAACTCCTACAATGAGCAGTTCTTC
cdr3_aa: CASSPVPNSYNEQFF
j_call: TRBJ2-1
d_call: -
v_call: TRBV18
clone_size: -

cdr3_nt: TGTGCCAGCAGTATTTTACCGGGACAGGGGACCTACGAGCAGTACTTC
cdr3_aa: CASSILPGQGTYEQYF
j_call: TRBJ2-7
d_call: TRBD1
v_call: TRBV28
clone_size: medium-sized

cdr3_nt: TGTGCTAGCAGCACGCGAACCGGGGGGACGAACACCGGGGAGCTGTTTTTT
cdr3_aa: CASSTRTGGTNTGELFF
j_call: TRBJ2-2
d_call: TRBD2
v_call: TRBV7-7
clone_size: -

cdr3_nt: TGTGCCAGTAGTATAGGCAGGGGTGACTATGGCTACACCTTC
cdr3_aa: CASSIGRGDYGYTF
j_call: TRBJ1-2
d_call: -
v_call: TRBV19
clone_size: -

cdr3_nt: TGTGCCAGATCCCGGGACAGGGGGCGTGAGACCCAGTACTTC
cdr3_aa: CARSRDRGRETQYF
j_call: TRBJ2-5
d_call: TRBD1
v_call: TRBV2
clone_size: -

cdr3_nt: TGTGCCAGCATCAAAGCGGGAGGGCCCTACGAGCAGTACTTC
cdr3_aa: CASIKAGGPYEQYF
j_call: TRBJ2-7
d_call: TRBD2
v_call: TRBV7-9
clone_size: -

cdr3_nt: TGTGCCAGCAGTTTGGGGGGCGACTCGCTTGAAGCTTTCTTT
cdr3_aa: CASSLGGDSLEAFF
j_call: TRBJ1-1
d_call: -
v_call: TRBV28
clone_size: -

cdr3_nt: TGCGCCAGCAGCTTCTACGGGAGCTCCTACAATGAGCAGTTCTTC
cdr3_aa: CASSFYGSSYNEQFF
j_call: TRBJ2-1
d_call: -
v_call: TRBV5-1
clone_size: once

cdr3_nt: TGTGCCAGCTCACCAAGGTCTCCCCTCGGTACGTGGACCCGGGAGCTGTTTTTT
cdr3_aa: CASSPRSPLGTWTRELFF
j_call: TRBJ2-2
d_call: -
v_call: TRBV18
clone_size: once